Each of the 25 T cell receptor beta chains below was sequenced from the same sample in a study of Graves' ophthalmopathy and Graves' hyperthyroidism. RNA transcripts served as template for amplifying TCR beta CDR3 sequences. RT-PCR with HTBI primers came first, then second-round multiplex PCR. TCRdb independently ran MiXCR on the multiplex PCR reads; one entry per CDR3 protein. The sample gives almost 750,000 distinct CDR3 sequences, roughly 40% of which show up once; roughly 46% is in the top ten. The sequenced sample was peripheral blood. The source of these receptors is an adult man with Graves' ophthalmopathy.

This clonotype was observed at least ten times. The genes are TRBV10-2 and TRBJ1-5; D unclear. The V gene's germline CDR1 is WSHSY and CDR2 SAAADI. With 3 bases removed from V and 3 bases from J, the gap between germline ends came to 3 bases. This CDR3 is built from 12 residues. The CDR3 region has the DNA TGCGCCAGCAGTGATTACAATCAGCCCCAGCATTTT. The encoded protein is CASSDYNQPQHF.

On this clonotype itself: Just one base apart from a much larger clone, this may be a read error. In nucleotides, the CDR3 is TGCAGCGTTCCAGGGACAGGGGGCGAGCAGTACTTC. Its protein is CSVPGTGGEQYF. The V gene is TRBV29-1, the J gene TRBJ2-7, with 11 bases matching TRBD1. The CDR3 runs to 12 residues. Germline V lookup: CDR1 SQVTM, CDR2 ANQGSEA. V lost 5 bases to trimming and J lost 6 bases; unmatched junction nucleotides: 3.

This chain joins TRBV19 and TRBJ1-1; D perhaps matches TRBD1 (6 bases). The CDR3 has 13 amino acids. The germline CDR1 and CDR2 sequences are LNHDA and SQIVND (reference sequence). V was pared by 4 bases and J by 8 bases, with 14 bases between. The CDR3 sequence: CASSTPGGREAFF. The CDR3 DNA sequence: TGTGCCAGTAGTACCCCGGGGGGCAGGGAAGCTTTCTTT.

CDR3: CASFRGLYSPLHF. CDR3 DNA: TGTGCCAGTTTCAGGGGGCTTTATTCACCCCTCCACTTT. V is TRBV25-1 and J is TRBJ1-6; 8 positions match TRBD1. With V trimmed by 9 bases and J by 8 bases, 6 bases remained unmatched. This CDR3 spans 13 amino acids. Germline CDR1 and CDR2: MGHDK and SYGVNS.

The chain couples TRBV20-1 to TRBJ2-2, with TRBD2 identical over 8 bases. This CDR3 is 16 amino acids long. The J segment lost 7 bases and the V segment lost 4 bases, leaving 14 bases of the junction unmatched. The V gene's germline CDR1 is DFQATT and CDR2 SNEGSKA (reference sequence). The CDR3 DNA sequence: TGCAGTGCTACGACTAGCGTCCCCCAGGATGGCGGGGAGCTGTTTTTT. Translating it yields CSATTSVPQDGGELFF.

This clonotype was recorded at least ten times. The gene calls are TRBV24-1 and TRBJ2-2; D uncertain. The germline V gene encodes CDR1 KGHDR and CDR2 SFDVKD. CDR3 length equals 13 residues. Trimming cost V 4 bases and J 4 bases, with 6 bases left between them. CDR3 sequence (DNA): TGTGCCACCAGTGAAACCCTCACCGGGGAGCTGTTTTTT. Translation: CATSETLTGELFF.

This clonotype was recorded at least ten times. The CDR3 reads CATSRDYSGQPQHF. CDR3 nucleotides: TGTGCCACCAGCAGAGATTATTCGGGTCAGCCCCAGCATTTT. The chain is built from TRBV15 and TRBJ1-5; D not resolved. Germline V lookup: CDR1 LNHNV, CDR2 YYDKDF (reference sequence). The V end was cut by 0 bases, the J end by 6 bases, with 9 bases between. This CDR3 has 14 residues.

The chain recombines TRBV6-5 with TRBJ1-2, with D tentatively TRBD1 (5 bases). The V and J ends lost 6 bases and 14 bases respectively, with 25 bases between them. This CDR3 is 14 amino acids long. Per germline, CDR1 MNHEY and CDR2 SVGAGI. CDR3 protein: CASSPGTSVFKLTF. The DNA for the CDR3 is TGTGCCAGCAGCCCCGGGACTTCTGTTTTTAAGTTGACCTTC.

This clonotype was observed a single time. One end of the junction fails to match germline, which may point to a read error. The rearrangement uses TRBV7-9 and TRBJ2-5; TRBD1 agrees at 7 bases. CDR3 length: 17 amino acids. The germline CDR1 and CDR2 sequences are SEHNR and FQNEAQ (reference sequence). CDR3 region: CAGSLAYRGRLQETQYF. The DNA for the CDR3 is TGTGCCGGCAGCTTAGCCTACAGGGGCCGTCTACAAGAGACCCAGTACTTC.

On this clonotype: A read error may be the cause here, since a much bigger clone is one base away. This rearrangement joins TRBV6-5 to TRBJ1-1; no firm D call. This CDR3 has 13 residues. Germline V gives CDR1 MNHEY, CDR2 SVGAGI. With 2 bases removed from V and 1 base from J, the gap between germline ends came to 5 bases. The CDR3 is CASSYTQNTEAFF. As DNA, the CDR3 is TGTGCCAGCAGTTACACCCAGAACACTGAAGCTTTCTTT.

This clonotype was detected many times. This sequence joins TRBV29-1 and TRBJ1-2, with a weak D call TRBD1 (5 bases). The V end lost 7 bases, the J end lost 5 bases, and 11 bases lay between the germline ends. CDR3 length: 11 amino acids. Germline V gives CDR1 SQVTM, CDR2 ANQGSEA. This chain's CDR3 is CSGQGAYGYTF. The CDR3 DNA reads as TGCAGCGGCCAAGGGGCGTATGGCTACACCTTC.

The rearrangement uses TRBV25-1 and TRBJ2-2; no definite D call. The CDR3 covers 12 residues. The germline CDR1 and CDR2 sequences are MGHDK and SYGVNS. V was cut by 8 bases and J by 4 bases, with 8 bases left in between. The CDR3 DNA reads as TGTGCCAGCTGGGGTAGCACCGGGGAGCTGTTTTTT. This encodes CASWGSTGELFF.

The chain employs TRBV6-2 or TRBV6-3 and TRBJ1-4, with D perhaps matching TRBD1 (5 bases). The CDR3 extends over 15 amino acids. From germline, CDR1 is MNHEY and CDR2 SVGEGT. Deletions cut 5 bases from V and 4 bases from J, with 14 bases between. The CDR3 sequence: CASSGGQERNEKLFF. CDR3 coding DNA: TGTGCCAGCAGTGGGGGTCAGGAACGTAATGAAAAACTGTTTTTT.

The CDR3 loop reads CASSFAIYGGAETQYF. CDR3 coding DNA: TGTGCCAGCAGCTTCGCAATTTATGGCGGGGCCGAGACCCAGTACTTC. The rearrangement uses TRBV7-2 and TRBJ2-5; possibly TRBD2 for D (6 bases). CDR3 length equals 16 residues. CDR1 SGHTA and CDR2 FQGNSA come from the germline V gene. The V end lost 3 bases, the J end lost 5 bases, and 19 bases lay between the germline ends.

The chain has TRBV29-1 and TRBJ2-5; 9 nucleotides match TRBD2. The CDR3 spans 11 residues. The J segment lost 9 bases and the V segment lost 8 bases, leaving 7 bases of the junction unmatched. Germline assignment: CDR1 SQVTM and CDR2 ANQGSEA. CDR3 sequence reads: CSLGRGRAQYF. The CDR3 region has the DNA TGCAGCTTAGGTCGCGGGAGGGCCCAGTACTTC.

Only a few counts were recorded for this clonotype. The chain recombines TRBV5-8 with TRBJ2-7; D may be TRBD1 (6 bases). The germline gives CDR1 SGHTS, CDR2 YDEGEE. CDR3 length: 14 residues. Trimming shortened V by 1 base and J by 6 bases, and 14 bases separated the two germline ends. The CDR3 sequence: CASSLPNRESEQYF. The CDR3 region has the DNA TGTGCCAGCAGCTTGCCTAACAGGGAGAGCGAGCAGTACTTC.

As for this clonotype: Sequence at one end of the junction differs from germline and may be a read error. This chain links TRBV3-1 with TRBJ1-2, with 8 bases that match TRBD1. The CDR3 has 13 residues. Germline values: CDR1 LGHDT, CDR2 YNNKEL (reference sequence). The CDR3 loop reads CVSSLRQGRGYTF. DNA of the CDR3: TGTGTCAGCAGCCTCCGACAGGGGCGAGGCTACACCTTC. Filled out from reference TRBV3-1 and TRBJ1-2, the complete variable domain reads DTAVSQTPKYLVTQMGNDKSIKCEQNLGHDTMYWYKQDSKKFLKIMFSYNNKELIINETVPNRFSPKSPDKAHLNLHINSLELGDSAVYFCVSSLRQGRGYTFGSGTRLTVV.

The chain joins TRBV10-2 to TRBJ1-1, with D unclear. There are 13 residues in the CDR3. Trimming took off 6 bases at V and 4 bases at J, with 12 bases between the two ends. Germline V gives CDR1 WSHSY, CDR2 SAAADI. This CDR3 reads CASSVEPTTEAFF. The CDR3 DNA follows: TGCGCCAGCAGCGTGGAACCAACCACTGAAGCTTTCTTT.

A note on this clonotype: One end of the junction is discordant with germline, which a read error may explain. This chain uses TRBV11-2 with TRBJ1-2; D gene uncertain. Germline assignment: CDR1 SGHAT and CDR2 FQNNGV. This CDR3 comprises 15 residues. The CDR3 spells CASSLEPAAHYGCTF. The CDR3 DNA reads as TGTGCCAGCAGCTTAGAACCGGCGGCTCACTATGGCTGCACCTTC.

CDR3 amino acids: CATSDLQRGKETQYF. CDR3 bases: TGTGCCACCAGTGATTTGCAACGAGGGAAAGAGACCCAGTACTTC. This chain links TRBV24-1 with TRBJ2-5, with D possibly matching TRBD2 (5 bases). In germline, CDR1 is KGHDR, CDR2 SFDVKD. The V end lost 0 bases, the J end lost 3 bases, and 10 bases lay between the germline ends. The CDR3 consists of 15 residues.

This clonotype was detected ten times or more. The chain uses TRBV29-1 and TRBJ2-5, with D maybe TRBD1 (6 bases). The CDR3 is 17 residues long. Germline CDR1 reads SQVTM; CDR2 reads ANQGSEA. With 0 bases removed from V and 6 bases from J, the gap between germline ends came to 23 bases. As DNA, the CDR3 is TGCAGCGTTGAAGATAGGGTGAAGGACAGTATGTGGAAGACCCAGTACTTC. Its translation: CSVEDRVKDSMWKTQYF.

The chain combines TRBV5-1 with TRBJ2-7; the match to TRBD2 covers 8 bases. V lost 1 base and J lost 4; bases outside the gene matches: 7. In germline, CDR1 is SGHRS, CDR2 YFSETQ. This CDR3 spans 15 amino acids. In DNA, the CDR3 is TGCGCCAGCAGCTTGAGAGCGGGAGAGGGGTACGAGCAGTACTTC. Amino acids: CASSLRAGEGYEQYF. The full variable domain, rest sourced from reference TRBV5-1 and TRBJ2-7, is KAGVTQTPRYLIKTRGQQVTLSCSPISGHRSVSWYQQTPGQGLQFLFEYFSETQRNKGNFPGRFSGRQFSNSRSEMNVSTLELGDSALYLCASSLRAGEGYEQYFGPGTRLTVT.

The CDR3 reads CASSPLGNSPLHF. The CDR3 DNA sequence: TGTGCCAGCAGTCCTTTGGGGAATTCACCCCTCCACTTT. V is TRBV6-2 or TRBV6-3 and J is TRBJ1-6; D uncertain. The CDR3 sequence is 13 residues long. Germline loops: CDR1 MNHEY, CDR2 SVGEGT. V was pared by 5 bases and J by 7 bases, with 9 bases between.

This sequence joins TRBV15 and TRBJ2-7; 8 bases align to TRBD2. CDR1 and CDR2 from the germline V gene are LNHNV and YYDKDF (reference sequence). The CDR3 sequence is 15 residues long. The trim removed 5 bases at V and 2 bases at J, leaving 8 bases unmatched. The CDR3 region has the DNA TGTGCCACCAGCGGTCCGAGGCGGGGGGCCTACGAGCAGTACTTC. It is translated as CATSGPRRGAYEQYF.

Ten or more counts support this clonotype. The V and J genes are TRBV7-4 and TRBJ1-5; the D gene is possibly TRBD1 (6 bases). Trimming stripped 7 bases from V and 7 bases from J, with 20 bases between. CDR1 is SGHVT and CDR2 is SQSDAQ in the germline V gene. The CDR3 covers 15 residues. CDR3 DNA sequence: TGTGCCAGCACTGGCCAGGGGAGCCTGGGACAGCCCCAGCATTTT. This sequence encodes CASTGQGSLGQPQHF.